The 16 T cell receptor beta chains presented below share a single source sample, sequenced in a study of Ad26.COV2.S vaccination and SARS-CoV-2 variants. Treatment described: 19 received Ad26.COV2.S at low or high dose, single or two shots; several received placebo; per-sample allocation not given. Following the first vaccine or placebo injection, samples were taken on day 63. Sequencing was performed with immunoSEQ multiplex PCR; in TCRdb, only in-frame clones are kept and a portion is missing. This repertoire shows 300,000 to 350,000 clones, about 89% found once; its top ten account for roughly 5%. The sample in question was peripheral blood, obtained in a trial of Ad26.COV2.S vaccine versus placebo. The receptors shown here come from a person aged 18-65 years who received the Ad26.COV2.S COVID-19 vaccine or a placebo.

The gene calls are TRBV5-1 and TRBJ2-3, with 14 positions matching TRBD2. J gave up 3 bases and V 5 bases, and 8 bases lay outside the gene matches. CDR1 SGHRS and CDR2 YFSETQ come from the germline V gene. The CDR3 contains 17 residues. CDR3 coding DNA: TGCGCCAGCAGGACTAGCGGGAGGGTGCACCTGACAGATACGCAGTATTTT. Translation: CASRTSGRVHLTDTQYF.

The V gene is TRBV4-2, the J gene TRBJ2-3; TRBD2 matches at 7 bases. CDR3 length: 15 residues. Germline assignment: CDR1 LGHNA and CDR2 YNFKEQ. Losses at the gene ends were 2 bases for V and 5 bases for J; bases not matched to a gene: 7. CDR3 DNA: TGTGCCAGCAGCCAACGTTCCGGGGGGAGAGATACGCAGTATTTT. It specifies CASSQRSGGRDTQYF.

V and J are TRBV5-4 and TRBJ2-1; D may be TRBD1 or TRBD2 (5 bases each). The CDR3 runs to 15 residues. CDR1 is SGHNT, CDR2 YYREEE, per germline (reference sequence). Trimming pared 5 bases from V and 10 bases from J, leaving 22 bases between. The CDR3 region is CASSFGFGAVGEQFF. CDR3 DNA: TGTGCCAGCAGTTTCGGGTTCGGGGCCGTGGGAGAGCAGTTCTTC.

The chain recombines TRBV4-1 with TRBJ2-1; 7 bases match TRBD2. From germline, CDR1 is MGHRA and CDR2 YSYEKL. This CDR3 has 17 residues. V dropped 2 bases and J dropped 7; count of bases not matched to a gene: 14. The CDR3: CASSQIVGGSQYNEQFF. The CDR3 coding sequence is TGCGCCAGCAGCCAAATTGTTGGCGGGAGCCAATATAATGAGCAGTTCTTC.

The V gene is TRBV6-4, the J gene TRBJ1-2; D gene uncertain. The V and J ends lost 3 bases and 5 bases respectively, with 4 bases between them. The CDR3 runs 11 residues. Germline CDR1 MRHNA, CDR2 SNTAGT. In DNA form, the CDR3 reads TGTGCCAGCAGTGAAGGGTATGGCTACACCTTC. Encoded protein: CASSEGYGYTF.

J is TRBJ1-2 and V is TRBV7-8; D uncertain. The germline V and J ends were trimmed by 4 bases and 8 bases, with 17 bases remaining between them. Per germline, CDR1 SGHVS and CDR2 FQNEAQ. The CDR3 is made up of 14 amino acids. DNA for the CDR3: TGTGCCAGCAGCTCGGAATGGGGTCTAGAGGGCTACACCTTC. Translation gives CASSSEWGLEGYTF.

The chain links TRBV19 to TRBJ2-3; 14 nucleotides line up with TRBD2. Germline loops: CDR1 LNHDA, CDR2 SQIVND (reference sequence). The ends lost 6 bases at V and 7 bases at J; junction bases unmatched: 3. The CDR3 consists of 14 residues. CDR3 sequence reads: CASRTSGRGNTQYF. The CDR3 nucleotides are TGTGCCAGTAGGACTAGCGGGAGGGGAAATACGCAGTATTTT.

The sample holds one count of this clone. CDR3: CASSSVRDRVYRDGYTF. DNA for the CDR3: TGTGCCAGCAGCTCCGTCCGGGACAGGGTGTATCGCGATGGCTACACCTTC. The rearrangement joins TRBV11-2 to TRBJ1-2, with TRBD1 matching over 9 bases. Germline V gives CDR1 SGHAT, CDR2 FQNNGV. V trimming: 4 bases; J trimming: 6 bases; junction bases outside the gene matches: 15. This CDR3 contains 17 residues.

The rearrangement joins TRBV7-8 to TRBJ2-3, with 9 bases aligning to TRBD1. CDR3 length: 16 amino acids. Germline-derived CDR1 and CDR2 are SGHVS and FQNEAQ. Losses at the gene ends were 5 bases for V and 1 base for J; bases not matched to a gene: 7. Here the CDR3 reads CASSKDRGRGTDTQYF. CDR3 DNA sequence: TGTGCCAGCAGCAAAGACAGGGGGAGAGGCACAGATACGCAGTATTTT. The complete variable domain, with remaining parts taken from reference TRBV7-8 and TRBJ2-3, reads GAGVSQSPRYKVAKRGQDVALRCDPISGHVSLFWYQQALGQGPEFLTYFQNEAQLDKSGLPSDRFFAERPEGSVSTLKIQRTQQEDSAVYLCASSKDRGRGTDTQYFGPGTRLTVL.

The gene calls are TRBV3-1 (or the pseudogene TRBV3-2) and TRBJ2-2; D uncertain. This CDR3 has 17 residues. Germline loops: CDR1 LGHDT, CDR2 YNNKEL (reference sequence). V was shortened by 1 base and J by 6 bases, with 18 bases between the two germline ends. This CDR3 reads CASSQVVSASGAGELFF. The CDR3 nucleotides are TGTGCCAGCAGCCAAGTGGTCTCCGCCTCTGGTGCCGGGGAGCTGTTTTTT.

This chain joins TRBV25-1 and TRBJ1-2; D uncertain. Germline-derived CDR1 and CDR2 are MGHDK and SYGVNS. Trimming took off 3 bases at V and 8 bases at J, with 16 bases between the two ends. This CDR3 contains 14 residues. CDR3 sequence: CASSDRPFGSGYTF. In DNA, the CDR3 is TGTGCCAGCAGTGACCGTCCATTCGGGTCGGGCTACACCTTC.

V usage is TRBV7-2 and J usage is TRBJ1-4; tentatively, D is TRBD1 (5 bases). Trimming cost V 5 bases and J 8 bases, with 12 bases left between them. Germline CDR1 SGHTA, CDR2 FQGNSA. The CDR3 has 13 residues. CDR3 loop: CASSRGDREKLFF. CDR3 bases: TGTGCCAGCAGCAGGGGCGATCGGGAAAAACTGTTTTTT. Using reference TRBV7-2 and TRBJ1-4 for the parts outside the CDR3, the full variable domain is GAGVSQSPSNKVTEKGKDVELRCDPISGHTALYWYRQSLGQGLEFLIYFQGNSAPDKSGLPSDRFSAERTGGSVSTLTIQRTQQEDSAVYLCASSRGDREKLFFGSGTQLSVL.

This clone was observed a few times. The chain carries TRBV28 and TRBJ1-5, with D perhaps matching TRBD1 (5 bases). There are 14 residues in the CDR3. Per germline, CDR1 MDHEN and CDR2 SYDVKM. V lost 2 bases to trimming and J lost 11 bases, with 16 bases between them. The CDR3 here is CASSLVGRGRTQHF. CDR3 coding DNA: TGTGCCAGCAGTTTAGTCGGGAGGGGAAGGACCCAGCATTTT.

The rearrangement links TRBV7-9 to TRBJ1-3, with a weak D call TRBD1 (5 bases). CDR1 and CDR2 from the germline V gene are SEHNR and FQNEAQ (reference sequence). The CDR3 has 15 amino acids. The V gene lost 0 bases and the J gene lost 2 bases, with 8 bases spanning the gap. CDR3 nucleotide sequence: TGTGCCAGCAGCTTAGCGCCAGGGACTGGAAACACCATATATTTT. Translating gives CASSLAPGTGNTIYF.

The chain combines TRBV7-3 with TRBJ2-1; TRBD1 matches at 7 bases. With 2 bases clipped from V and 5 bases from J, the junction kept 3 bases outside the gene matches. The CDR3 covers 14 residues. CDR1 is SGHTA, CDR2 FQGTGA, per germline. The CDR3 DNA follows: TGTGCCAGCAGCTTAGGGGACAGTGACAATGAGCAGTTCTTC. Residues: CASSLGDSDNEQFF.

This chain connects TRBV9 to TRBJ1-2; D gene uncertain. Deletions cut 0 bases from V and 0 bases from J, with 9 bases between. There are 15 residues in the CDR3. The V gene's germline CDR1 is SGDLS and CDR2 YYNGEE. The CDR3 nucleotides are TGTGCCAGCAGCGTAGCACGTACCGCTAACTATGGCTACACCTTC. Its translation is CASSVARTANYGYTF.